The 15 T cell receptor beta chains presented below share a single source sample, sequenced in a study of T cell repertoires in cytomegalovirus infection. TCRdb used MiXCR to reprocess the reads, holding one entry per CDR3 protein. This table holds about 300,000 distinct CDR3 sequences, roughly 9.3% found once. The specimen sequenced was PBMCs. These receptors all stem from a human donor in good health (CMV status not recorded). Some clones in this sample may be carry-over from other donors' samples.

In this sample, this clonotype turned up many times. The CDR3 region has the DNA TGCGCCAGCAGCCAAGGACAGGGTGTGGGGAACACTGAAGCTTTCTTT. This encodes CASSQGQGVGNTEAFF. The gene calls are TRBV4-1 and TRBJ1-1; 7 bases line up with TRBD1. The CDR3 extends over 16 amino acids. V shed 1 base and J 1 base; nucleotides not matched to a gene: 6. Germline CDR1 and CDR2: MGHRA and YSYEKL.

This clonotype was found many times. The chain combines TRBV7-8 with TRBJ1-1; D is unclear. Germline-derived CDR1 and CDR2 are SGHVS and FQNEAQ. Trimming removed 1 base at V and 5 bases at J, with 17 bases between. CDR3 length: 16 amino acids. CDR3 in amino acids: CASSLGGKARETEAFF. The CDR3 nucleotides are TGTGCCAGCAGCTTAGGGGGTAAGGCGCGAGAAACTGAAGCTTTCTTT.

This clonotype was seen repeatedly, ten times or more. The chain couples TRBV29-1 to TRBJ1-1; D is ambiguous. The CDR3 length is 13 residues. Germline CDR1 is SQVTM and CDR2 is ANQGSEA. Trimming shortened V by 6 bases and J by 1 base, and 12 bases separated the two germline ends. The DNA for the CDR3 is TGCAGCGTCCAAAGGGTTAGGAACACTGAAGCTTTCTTT. This translates into CSVQRVRNTEAFF.

This sequence joins TRBV3-1 and TRBJ2-1; no firm D call. Deletions cut 2 bases from V and 7 bases from J, with 9 bases between. Germline CDR1 reads LGHDT; CDR2 reads YNNKEL (reference sequence). The CDR3 length is 13 residues. The CDR3 is CASSQSIGNEQFF. CDR3 sequence (DNA): TGTGCCAGCAGCCAATCTATCGGTAATGAGCAGTTCTTC.

There are many counts of this clonotype. The chain joins TRBV20-1 to TRBJ2-1; 7 nucleotides match TRBD1. Germline assignment: CDR1 DFQATT and CDR2 SNEGSKA (reference sequence). This CDR3 comprises 14 residues. The trim removed 6 bases at V and 7 bases at J, leaving 12 bases unmatched. The chain's CDR3 is CSAPGTVGKNEQFF. CDR3 coding DNA: TGCAGTGCCCCCGGGACAGTCGGAAAGAATGAGCAGTTCTTC.

The table lists this clonotype with many counts. The genes are TRBV28 and TRBJ2-7, with 7 bases fitting TRBD2. Per the germline V gene, CDR1 is MDHEN and CDR2 is SYDVKM. The CDR3 length is 17 residues. Germline trimming cut 1 base from V and 0 bases from J; bases unmatched to any gene: 9. The CDR3 coding sequence is TGTGCCAGCAGTTTATTGGGAGGGACCGATAGCTCCTACGAGCAGTACGTC. This sequence encodes CASSLLGGTDSSYEQYV.

In its sample, this clonotype was seen many times. V and J are TRBV29-1 and TRBJ2-1, with D hard to call. CDR1 is SQVTM, CDR2 ANQGSEA, per germline. The V and J ends lost 6 bases and 10 bases respectively, with 10 bases between them. The CDR3 runs to 10 residues. CDR3 protein: CSVPLGEQFF. Written as DNA, the CDR3 is TGCAGCGTCCCCTTGGGAGAGCAGTTCTTC.

This clonotype has at least ten counts. J is TRBJ2-1 and V is TRBV29-1; 10 bases align to TRBD2. CDR1 and CDR2 (germline): SQVTM, ANQGSEA. V dropped 4 bases and J dropped 7; count of bases not matched to a gene: 7. The CDR3 runs to 14 residues. The CDR3 reads CSVGSGGALNEQFF. The CDR3 DNA follows: TGCAGCGTTGGGAGCGGGGGGGCCTTGAATGAGCAGTTCTTC.

The chain is built from TRBV20-1 and TRBJ2-1; D possibly corresponds to TRBD1 (6 bases). Trimming cost V 6 bases and J 1 base, with 16 bases left between them. The germline V gene has CDR1 DFQATT and CDR2 SNEGSKA (reference sequence). This CDR3 has 15 amino acids. CDR3 protein: CSASRGPNSYNEQFF. Here the CDR3 DNA reads TGCAGTGCCAGCAGGGGACCCAATTCCTACAATGAGCAGTTCTTC.

This clonotype was observed many times. V gene TRBV6-1 combines with J gene TRBJ2-2; 8 positions match TRBD2. Trimming cost V 6 bases and J 5 bases; bases outside gene matches: 20. The CDR3 is 19 residues long. CDR1 MNHNS and CDR2 SASEGT come from the germline V gene. CDR3 region: CASSPSYMGGGRGTGELFF. CDR3 nucleotides: TGTGCCAGCAGCCCTAGTTACATGGGCGGGGGGCGGGGGACCGGGGAGCTGTTTTTT.

The table lists this clonotype with many counts. The chain carries TRBV6-2 or TRBV6-3 and TRBJ1-1; 7 nucleotides match TRBD1. The J segment lost 1 base and the V segment lost 6 bases, leaving 5 bases of the junction unmatched. This CDR3 region has 14 residues. Germline loops: CDR1 MNHEY, CDR2 SVGEGT. CDR3 DNA sequence: TGTGCCAGCAGCTCACAGGGGAGGAACACTGAAGCTTTCTTT. This gives the protein CASSSQGRNTEAFF.

This sequence joins TRBV6-2 or TRBV6-3 and TRBJ2-7; D is unclear. Trimming cost V 5 bases and J 2 bases, with 4 bases left between them. This CDR3 comprises 11 residues. Germline CDR1 is MNHEY and CDR2 is SVGEGT. The DNA of the CDR3 is TGTGCCAGCAGTCGCCCCTACGAGCAGTACTTC. It translates to CASSRPYEQYF.

This clonotype was detected many times. The chain joins TRBV19 to TRBJ2-5; 7 bases map to TRBD1. The length of the CDR3 is 13 residues. Germline-derived CDR1 and CDR2 are LNHDA and SQIVND (reference sequence). J lost 7 bases, V lost 5 bases, and 7 bases had no gene match. CDR3 region: CASSPGTVGTQYF. The DNA of the CDR3 is TGTGCCAGTAGTCCTGGGACAGTTGGGACCCAGTACTTC.

The V and J genes are TRBV27 and TRBJ1-2; no reliable D call. CDR1 is MNHEY, CDR2 SMNVEV, per germline (reference sequence). V was shortened by 6 bases and J by 5 bases, with 13 bases between the two germline ends. This CDR3 comprises 13 residues. The CDR3 here is CASSPVRNYGYTF. CDR3 sequence (DNA): TGTGCCAGCAGCCCCGTCAGGAATTATGGCTACACCTTC.

This clonotype appeared many times. The chain carries TRBV6-2 or TRBV6-3 and TRBJ2-3, with no clear D. Trimming removed 2 bases at V and 5 bases at J, with 2 bases between. Germline V gene data show CDR1 as MNHEY and CDR2 as SVGEGT. CDR3 size: 11 residues. CDR3 nucleotides: TGTGCCAGCAGTTACGGAGATACGCAGTATTTT. This encodes CASSYGDTQYF.